This T cell receptor beta chain was sequenced during a study of post-analysis software for immune sequencing data. Study in general: Disease trajectories encompassed relapsing-remitting, secondary progressive and progressive-relapsing multiple sclerosis. Study findings and constraints: Roughly five TRBV segments were significantly more frequent in patients than in controls. TRBV5-6, TRBV5-1 and TRBV20-1 were among these segments. Batch-mates among the samples co-clustered strongly by F measure.

Germline V gene sequence: CDR1 MGHRA, CDR2 YSYEKL. The V gene end was trimmed by 3 bases and the J gene end by 3 bases; junction bases not matched to a gene: 5. The CDR3 spans 16 residues. cDNA libraries for TCR beta contained unique molecular identifiers. Input amounts of about 0.85 to 10 million T cells were used. These gave approximately 500,000 cDNA molecules, so each molecule approximated one T cell. MiXCR, run by TCRdb on the PCR reads, gives a single entry per CDR3 protein. The table has hundreds of thousands of distinct CDR3 sequences, 25% to 30% seen once; the top ten hold roughly 0.57%. A note on this clonotype: The antigen remains unidentified.

The clonotype originates from a girl aged 5-17 years with multiple sclerosis. The J gene is TRBJ2-5, the V gene TRBV4-1; 12 nucleotides line up with TRBD1. Sequenced material: blood. CDR3 protein: CASSHVGQGAKETQYF. CDR3 bases: TGCGCCAGCAGCCATGTGGGACAGGGGGCTAAAGAGACCCAGTACTTC.